This T cell receptor beta chain was profiled in a study of response to subunit inactivated influenza vaccine. Study-wide results and caveats: Each seasonal influenza vaccination recruits few new T cells, the authors suggested.

This clonotype was detected ten times or more. Its antigen is not known. Trimming shortened V by 5 bases and J by 1 base, and 5 bases separated the two germline ends. The germline gives CDR1 SGHTA, CDR2 FQGNSA. This CDR3 is built from 13 residues. One entry per CDR3 protein, called by TCRdb with MiXCR from the RT-PCR reads. The sample contains 500,000 to 750,000 distinct CDR3 sequences, 13% to 15% of which appear only once. The sample consisted of PBMCs from blood, taken approximately 12 days after vaccination. The receptor comes from a man in his fifties who received an inactivated influenza vaccine. V is TRBV7-2 and J is TRBJ2-2, with unresolved D. This CDR3 reads CASSPRNTGELFF. The CDR3 bases are TGTGCCAGCAGCCCCAGGAACACCGGGGAGCTGTTTTTT.